The next 32 T cell receptor beta chains were all read from a single sample in a study of blood T cell repertoires in COVID-19. TCRdb's copy holds only in-frame clones and misses some; the assay was immunoSEQ multiplex PCR. The sample has approximately 150,000 clones; 82% are singletons. The sequenced sample was PBMCs or T cells enriched from blood (not recorded which). All receptors come from a man aged 55 to 70 who had recovered from COVID-19.

The chain couples TRBV7-6 to TRBJ1-3; D is undetermined. The CDR3 length is 15 residues. Germline CDR1 SGHVS, CDR2 FNYEAQ. With 11 bases removed from V and 7 bases from J, the gap between germline ends came to 24 bases. This CDR3 reads CASSPPRKSRNTIYF. The CDR3 DNA reads TGTGCCTCCTCCCCGCCGCGGAAATCCCGGAACACCATATATTTT.

The chain has TRBV18 and TRBJ2-1, with 14 bases identical to TRBD2. This CDR3 region has 16 residues. V was pared by 4 bases and J by 6 bases, with 5 bases of the junction left unmatched. The germline CDR1 and CDR2 sequences are KGHSH and LQKENI. CDR3 DNA: TGTGCCAGCTCACAACCGGGACTAGCGGGAGCCAATGAGCAGTTCTTC. It translates to CASSQPGLAGANEQFF.

J is TRBJ2-2 and V is TRBV7-8; 10 nucleotides agree with TRBD2. The CDR3 covers 14 residues. After removal of 11 bases from V and 5 bases from J, the junction contained 8 bases not matched to a gene. The germline V gene encodes CDR1 SGHVS and CDR2 FQNEAQ. CDR3 nucleotides: TGTGCCTCGGCGGCTAGCGGGAGTACCGGGGAGCTGTTTTTT. It specifies CASAASGSTGELFF. The full variable domain, its missing parts supplied by reference TRBV7-8 and TRBJ2-2, is GAGVSQSPRYKVAKRGQDVALRCDPISGHVSLFWYQQALGQGPEFLTYFQNEAQLDKSGLPSDRFFAERPEGSVSTLKIQRTQQEDSAVYLCASAASGSTGELFFGEGSRLTVL.

The chain links TRBV6-5 to TRBJ2-5; 9 bases align to TRBD1. CDR3 size: 13 residues. Trimming cost V 6 bases and J 5 bases; bases outside gene matches: 4. Germline V gene data show CDR1 as MNHEY and CDR2 as SVGAGI. The CDR3 loop is CASRWDRVETQYF. CDR3 DNA: TGTGCCAGCAGGTGGGACAGGGTGGAGACCCAGTACTTC.

This clone was observed a handful of times. The chain recombines TRBV5-1 with TRBJ2-7, with 7 bases lining up with TRBD1. Germline CDR1 reads SGHRS; CDR2 reads YFSETQ. CDR3 length: 13 residues. Trimming took 2 bases from V and 2 from J; bases not matched to a gene: 1. The CDR3 reads CASSFGTAYEQYF. CDR3 DNA sequence: TGCGCCAGCAGCTTCGGGACAGCCTACGAGCAGTACTTC.

The rearrangement links TRBV7-3 to TRBJ2-1; tentative D call: TRBD2 (6 bases). Trimming took off 2 bases at V and 10 bases at J, with 18 bases between the two ends. Per the germline V gene, CDR1 is SGHTA and CDR2 is FQGTGA. The CDR3 has 15 amino acids. CDR3 residues: CASSLDSAAGSEQFF. In DNA form, the CDR3 reads TGTGCCAGCAGCTTAGATAGTGCCGCGGGATCGGAGCAGTTCTTC.

V is TRBV27 and J is TRBJ2-1; 12 nucleotides match TRBD2. The CDR3 totals 15 residues. The germline gives CDR1 MNHEY, CDR2 SMNVEV (reference sequence). The V gene end was trimmed by 2 bases and the J gene end by 14 bases; junction bases not matched to a gene: 10. Here the CDR3 DNA reads TGTGCCAGCAGTTTAGGGACTAGCGGGTTCGGGCATAAGTTCTTC. Translating gives CASSLGTSGFGHKFF.

The J gene is TRBJ1-1, the V gene TRBV19; 7 nucleotides match TRBD1. Per germline, CDR1 LNHDA and CDR2 SQIVND (reference sequence). The CDR3 runs 17 residues. Trimming removed 3 bases from V and 0 bases from J; junction bases left unmatched: 10. For the CDR3, the DNA is TGTGCCAGTAGTATGGGACAGTCAGTAGGGTTGAACACTGAAGCTTTCTTT. It codes for CASSMGQSVGLNTEAFF.

The CDR3 DNA is TGTGCCAGCTCACGGGGGGGGTCCTACGAGCAGTACTTC. Translated, it gives CASSRGGSYEQYF. The chain links TRBV28 to TRBJ2-7; 8 positions agree with TRBD2. With 8 bases clipped from V and 1 base from J, the junction kept 4 bases outside the gene matches. The germline V gene has CDR1 MDHEN and CDR2 SYDVKM. The CDR3 runs 13 residues.

The rearrangement links TRBV19 to TRBJ2-5; 10 bases are shared with TRBD1. CDR3 size: 15 residues. V lost 5 bases, J lost 4 bases, and 7 bases stayed unmatched. The germline CDR1 and CDR2 sequences are LNHDA and SQIVND (reference sequence). CDR3 protein: CASSPRTGGVETQYF. The CDR3 bases are TGTGCCAGTAGTCCCCGGACAGGGGGGGTAGAGACCCAGTACTTC.

The chain uses TRBV7-3 and TRBJ1-1, with D possibly TRBD1 on 6 matching bases. Looked up from germline, CDR1 is SGHTA and CDR2 is FQGTGA. The CDR3 extends over 13 amino acids. Between the trimmed V and J ends, which lost 8 bases and 0 bases, there was a span of 10 bases. The CDR3 here is CASGRTVNTEAFF. DNA for the CDR3: TGTGCCAGCGGTCGGACAGTGAACACTGAAGCTTTCTTT.

This sequence joins TRBV30 and TRBJ2-5; 8 bases line up with TRBD1. V dropped 0 bases and J dropped 4; count of bases not matched to a gene: 7. This CDR3 region has 15 residues. The V gene's germline CDR1 is GTSNPN and CDR2 SVGIG (reference sequence). The CDR3 loop reads CAWSVRQGMGETQYF. In DNA form, the CDR3 reads TGTGCCTGGAGTGTCCGACAGGGGATGGGAGAGACCCAGTACTTC.

This clone has a single count. V usage is TRBV28 and J usage is TRBJ2-7, with 8 bases fitting TRBD2. The CDR3 runs to 13 residues. Germline values: CDR1 MDHEN, CDR2 SYDVKM. After removal of 8 bases from V and 2 bases from J, the junction contained 5 bases not matched to a gene. In nucleotides, the CDR3 is TGTGCCAGCGAGCGGGGGAGCACCTACGAGCAGTACTTC. Its protein product is CASERGSTYEQYF.

The chain joins TRBV27 to TRBJ2-6; TRBD2 matches at 13 bases. V lost 4 bases to trimming and J lost 2 bases; unmatched junction nucleotides: 11. The germline gives CDR1 MNHEY, CDR2 SMNVEV (reference sequence). The CDR3 runs to 20 residues. CDR3: CASSSLIRLAGGPGANVLTF. The CDR3 nucleotides are TGTGCCAGCAGTTCGCTGATACGACTAGCGGGAGGCCCTGGGGCCAACGTCCTGACTTTC.

Details on this clone: The junction shows a germline mismatch at one end, possibly a read error. This sequence joins TRBV7-9 and TRBJ2-7, with D possibly matching TRBD1 (5 bases). This CDR3 spans 13 amino acids. Germline V gene lookup returns CDR1 SEHNR and CDR2 FQNEAQ (reference sequence). CDR3 DNA sequence: TGTGCCAGCAGCTATCTAACTGGACATATTGAGAACTTC. Translation gives CASSYLTGHIENF. The variable domain in full, completed from reference TRBV7-9 and TRBJ2-7, reads DTGVSQNPRHKITKRGQNVTFRCDPISEHNRLYWYRQTLGQGPEFLTYFQNEAQLEKSRLLSDRFSAERPKGSFSTLEIQRTEQGDSAMYLCASSYLTGHIENFGPGTRLTVT.

The chain couples TRBV5-1 to TRBJ2-7; the match to TRBD1 covers 8 bases. V gave up 2 bases and J gave up 2 bases; unmatched junction bases: 0. The CDR3 spans 13 residues. The V gene's germline CDR1 is SGHRS and CDR2 YFSETQ. Written as DNA, the CDR3 is TGCGCCAGCAGCTTACAGGGGGCCTACGAGCAGTACTTC. Its translation is CASSLQGAYEQYF.

V usage is TRBV10-2 and J usage is TRBJ1-6; no firm D call. V lost 5 bases, J lost 6 bases, and 11 bases lay in between. The CDR3 runs to 14 residues. The germline gives CDR1 WSHSY, CDR2 SAAADI. CDR3 loop: CASSWTETNSPLHF. CDR3 DNA sequence: TGCGCCAGCAGTTGGACTGAAACTAATTCACCCCTCCACTTT.

This sequence joins TRBV27 and TRBJ1-6; 10 bases line up with TRBD1. Unmatched junction bases numbered 6, after V lost 6 bases and J lost 7 bases. There are 15 residues in the CDR3. Germline values: CDR1 MNHEY, CDR2 SMNVEV (reference sequence). As DNA, the CDR3 is TGTGCCAGCAGCCTTCCGGGACAGGGGAATTCACCCCTCCACTTT. It yields the protein CASSLPGQGNSPLHF.

The V and J genes are TRBV3-1 (or the pseudogene TRBV3-2) and TRBJ1-6; D unclear. V lost 4 bases to trimming and J lost 10 bases, with 11 bases between them. Germline CDR1 LGHDT, CDR2 YNNKEL (reference sequence). The CDR3 is 13 residues long. The CDR3 coding sequence is TGTGCCAGCAGCCTGGTAGGAGGATCACCCCTCCACTTT. It specifies CASSLVGGSPLHF.

The chain uses TRBV5-1 and TRBJ2-1; the D gene is possibly TRBD1 (6 bases). In germline, CDR1 is SGHRS, CDR2 YFSETQ. Trimming shortened V by 2 bases and J by 2 bases, and 14 bases separated the two germline ends. The CDR3 runs to 16 residues. DNA of the CDR3: TGCGCCAGCAGCTTTACAGGGTCGGGTCCCTACAATGAGCAGTTCTTC. It yields the protein CASSFTGSGPYNEQFF.

This clone was seen a handful of times. The V and J genes are TRBV6-2 or TRBV6-3 and TRBJ1-5; D unclear. Germline V gene lookup returns CDR1 MNHEY and CDR2 SVGEGT. The germline V and J ends were trimmed by 4 bases and 9 bases, with 10 bases remaining between them. The CDR3 runs to 12 residues. CDR3 residues: CASSSTVGPQHF. DNA for the CDR3: TGTGCCAGCAGTTCTACAGTCGGGCCCCAGCATTTT.

The V gene is TRBV3-1 (or the pseudogene TRBV3-2), the J gene TRBJ2-3; 10 positions match TRBD2. V was clipped by 5 bases and J by 4 bases; unmatched bases: 6. The CDR3 is 15 residues long. In germline, CDR1 is LGHDT, CDR2 YNNKEL (reference sequence). CDR3 amino acids: CASSIAGGAPDTQYF. The CDR3 DNA reads as TGTGCCAGCAGCATAGCGGGGGGCGCCCCAGATACGCAGTATTTT.

This clone has a handful of counts. The chain recombines TRBV28 with TRBJ2-1; 9 bases agree with TRBD1. CDR3 length: 13 residues. Germline V CDR1 and CDR2: MDHEN, SYDVKM. The trim removed 8 bases at V and 5 bases at J, leaving 4 bases unmatched. As DNA, the CDR3 is TGTGCCAGCTGGGGACAGGGACACAATGAGCAGTTCTTC. It is translated as CASWGQGHNEQFF. Looking up the rest from reference TRBV28 and TRBJ2-1 gives the full variable domain: DVKVTQSSRYLVKRTGEKVFLECVQDMDHENMFWYRQDPGLGLRLIYFSYDVKMKEKGDIPEGYSVSREKKERFSLILESASTNQTSMYLCASWGQGHNEQFFGPGTRLTVL.

The chain has TRBV6-5 and TRBJ1-2, with TRBD1 matching over 7 bases. The CDR3 extends over 13 amino acids. V gave up 7 bases and J gave up 1 base; unmatched junction bases: 3. CDR1 MNHEY and CDR2 SVGAGI come from the germline V gene. The CDR3 here is CASTRDSNYGYTF. CDR3 DNA: TGTGCCAGCACTAGGGACAGTAACTATGGCTACACCTTC.

V is TRBV7-9 and J is TRBJ1-2; D gene unclear. The CDR3 loop spans 15 amino acids. Per germline, CDR1 SEHNR and CDR2 FQNEAQ (reference sequence). V lost 5 bases to trimming and J lost 4 bases, with 17 bases between them. The CDR3 nucleotides read TGTGCCAGCAGCCCAGGAATCATGTTGCGCTATGGCTACACCTTC. The encoded protein is CASSPGIMLRYGYTF. The full variable domain, with the rest looked up from reference TRBV7-9 and TRBJ1-2, is DTGVSQNPRHKITKRGQNVTFRCDPISEHNRLYWYRQTLGQGPEFLTYFQNEAQLEKSRLLSDRFSAERPKGSFSTLEIQRTEQGDSAMYLCASSPGIMLRYGYTFGSGTRLTVV.

This chain links TRBV7-8 with TRBJ2-7; the match to TRBD2 covers 9 bases. CDR3 length: 18 amino acids. The trim removed 1 base at V and 2 bases at J, leaving 12 bases unmatched. CDR1 SGHVS and CDR2 FQNEAQ come from the germline V gene. The CDR3 region has the DNA TGTGCCAGCAGCTTAGTGTCTAGCGGGACCGGCCCAACCTACGAGCAGTACTTC. It is translated as CASSLVSSGTGPTYEQYF.

Regarding this clone: The sample has other DNA sequences that encode this CDR3 too. The chain recombines TRBV5-5 with TRBJ2-7; TRBD1 matches at 8 bases. After removal of 4 bases from V and 4 bases from J, the junction contained 10 bases not matched to a gene. CDR3 size: 15 residues. Germline CDR1 and CDR2: SGHKS and YYEKEE (reference sequence). CDR3 in DNA: TGTGCCAGCAGCCCCCGGGACAGGAGAACTTACGAGCAGTACTTC. This encodes CASSPRDRRTYEQYF.

The chain is built from TRBV21-1 and TRBJ1-1. TRBV21-1 is given as a pseudogene. The CDR3 contains 14 residues. The CDR3 DNA sequence: TGTGCCAGCAGCAAAGGAGGGTCGCGGGGTGAAGCTTTCTTT. It codes for CASSKGGSRGEAFF.

This clone was recorded only once. The chain recombines TRBV4-1 with TRBJ1-1; D gene uncertain. This CDR3 contains 13 residues. The V gene's germline CDR1 is MGHRA and CDR2 YSYEKL. Trimming left V 0 bases short and J 3 bases short, with 5 bases between. CDR3 bases: TGCGCCAGCAGCCAAGACAGATACACTGAAGCTTTCTTT. The encoded protein is CASSQDRYTEAFF.

This clone appeared a few times. The rearrangement links TRBV7-8 to TRBJ2-1; 11 nucleotides match TRBD2. CDR1 and CDR2 from the germline V gene are SGHVS and FQNEAQ. The CDR3 is 15 amino acids. V gave up 6 bases and J gave up 10 bases; unmatched junction bases: 11. The CDR3 DNA sequence: TGTGCCAGCAGACCTCGACTAGCGGGGAAATTAGAGCAGTTCTTC. This encodes CASRPRLAGKLEQFF.

The chain is built from TRBV29-1 and TRBJ2-2; 10 bases agree with TRBD2. This CDR3 has 19 residues. Trimming removed 0 bases from V and 6 bases from J; junction bases left unmatched: 16. CDR1 is SQVTM, CDR2 ANQGSEA, per germline. The CDR3 sequence is CSVEDQSSGSNGIAGELFF. CDR3 sequence (DNA): TGCAGCGTTGAAGATCAGTCTAGCGGGAGTAACGGTATAGCCGGGGAGCTGTTTTTT.

The J gene is TRBJ1-2, the V gene TRBV7-2; the match to TRBD1 covers 9 bases. The CDR3 spans 15 residues. J lost 2 bases, V lost 8 bases, and 9 bases had no gene match. Looked up from germline, CDR1 is SGHTA and CDR2 is FQGNSA. CDR3 amino acids: CASGDREILNYGYTF. DNA for the CDR3: TGTGCCAGCGGGGACAGGGAGATCCTCAACTATGGCTACACCTTC.